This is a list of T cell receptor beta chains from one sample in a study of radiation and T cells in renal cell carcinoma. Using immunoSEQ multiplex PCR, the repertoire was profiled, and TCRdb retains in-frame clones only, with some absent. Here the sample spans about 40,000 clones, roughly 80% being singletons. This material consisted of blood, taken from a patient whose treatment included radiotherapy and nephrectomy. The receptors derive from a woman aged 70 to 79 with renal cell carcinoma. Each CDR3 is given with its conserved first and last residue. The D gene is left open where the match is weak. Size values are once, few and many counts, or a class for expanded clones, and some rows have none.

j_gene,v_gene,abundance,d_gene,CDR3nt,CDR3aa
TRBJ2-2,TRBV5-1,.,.,TGCGCCAGCAGCATAACAGGGAACACCGGGGAGCTGTTTTTT,CASSITGNTGELFF
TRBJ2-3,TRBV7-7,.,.,TGTGCCAGCAGCTTAAGTGGGCGGGGAGATACGCAGTATTTT,CASSLSGRGDTQYF
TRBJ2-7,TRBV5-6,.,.,TGTGCCAGCAGTTCCCCCGGGGCCTACGAGCAGTACTTC,CASSSPGAYEQYF
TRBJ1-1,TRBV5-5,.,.,TGTGCCAGCAGCTTGGGGGTGAACACTGAAGCTTTCTTT,CASSLGVNTEAFF
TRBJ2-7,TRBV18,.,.,TGTGCCAGCTCACGCCGACAGTCATCCTACGAGCAGTACTTC,CASSRRQSSYEQYF
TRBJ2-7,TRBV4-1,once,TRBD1,TGCGCCAGCAGTCAACCTACCCGGACAGGGGGCTACGAGCAGTACTTC,CASSQPTRTGGYEQYF
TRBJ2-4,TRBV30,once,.,TGTGCCTGGAGCGGTCCGGCAGGAGTACATCAGTACTTC,CAWSGPAGVHQYF
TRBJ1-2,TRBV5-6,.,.,TGTGCCAGCAGCTTGACAGGGAGGAGCGACTATGGCTACACCTTC,CASSLTGRSDYGYTF
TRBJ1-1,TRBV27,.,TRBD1,TGTGCCAGCAGTCCCCGACAGGGGGCTTGGAACACTGAAGCTTTCTTT,CASSPRQGAWNTEAFF
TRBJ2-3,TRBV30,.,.,TGTGCCTGGAGATACCGAGGCGGTAGCACAGATACGCAGTATTTT,CAWRYRGGSTDTQYF
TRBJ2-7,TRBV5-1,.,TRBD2,TGCGCCAGCAGCTTGTTAGCGGGTTCCGAGCAGTACTTC,CASSLLAGSEQYF
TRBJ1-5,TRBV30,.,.,TGTGCCTGGAGTGAGGACCATAATCAGCCCCAGCATTTT,CAWSEDHNQPQHF
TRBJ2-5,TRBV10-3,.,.,TGTGCCACCGCGGGGACAGTTGAGACCCAGTACTTC,CATAGTVETQYF
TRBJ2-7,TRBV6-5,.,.,TGTGCCAGCAGTTCCATTCACGGGACCTACGAGCAGTACTTC,CASSSIHGTYEQYF
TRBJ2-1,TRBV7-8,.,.,TGTGCCAGCAGCTTACCAGTACTCCTCAATGAGCAGTTCTTC,CASSLPVLLNEQFF
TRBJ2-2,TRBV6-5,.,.,TGTGCCAGCAAGGGACCGAACACCGGGGAGCTGTTTTTT,CASKGPNTGELFF
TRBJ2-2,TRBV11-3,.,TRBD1,TGTGCCAGCAGCTTGGACAGGGGCGGAAGCGGGGAGCTGTTTTTT,CASSLDRGGSGELFF
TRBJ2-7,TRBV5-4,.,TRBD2,TGTGCCAGCAGCTTGGCCAGAAGCGGGAGAGGGTACGAGCAGTACTTC,CASSLARSGRGYEQYF